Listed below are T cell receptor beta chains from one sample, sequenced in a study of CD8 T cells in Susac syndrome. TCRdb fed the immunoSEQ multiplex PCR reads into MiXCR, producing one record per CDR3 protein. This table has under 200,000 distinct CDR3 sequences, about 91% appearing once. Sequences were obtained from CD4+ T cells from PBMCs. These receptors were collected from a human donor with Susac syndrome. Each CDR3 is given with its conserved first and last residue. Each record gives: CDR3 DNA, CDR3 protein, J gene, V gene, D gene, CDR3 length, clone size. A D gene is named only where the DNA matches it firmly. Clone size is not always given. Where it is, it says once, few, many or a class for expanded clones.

CDR3 DNA: TGTGCCAGCTCACCGGGGACGTCTCGGGAGCAGTACTTC
CDR3 protein: CASSPGTSREQYF
J gene: TRBJ2-7
V gene: TRBV18
D gene: .
CDR3 length: 13
clone size: .

CDR3 DNA: TGTGCCACCGCGGGGTCCGGGGAGACCCAGTACTTC
CDR3 protein: CATAGSGETQYF
J gene: TRBJ2-5
V gene: TRBV10-3
D gene: .
CDR3 length: 12
clone size: .

CDR3 DNA: TGCGCCACCGCCCCCGCCCCAGGTTCCTCCTACGAGCAGTACTTC
CDR3 protein: CATAPAPGSSYEQYF
J gene: TRBJ2-7
V gene: TRBV4-1
D gene: .
CDR3 length: 15
clone size: .

CDR3 DNA: TGCAGTGCGCGAAGGCCGGGCTCCTATAATTCACCCCTCCACTTT
CDR3 protein: CSARRPGSYNSPLHF
J gene: TRBJ1-6
V gene: TRBV20-1
D gene: .
CDR3 length: 15
clone size: once

CDR3 DNA: TGCGCCAGCAGCCCTGAACTGGCGGGCGGTAACTATGGCTACACCTTC
CDR3 protein: CASSPELAGGNYGYTF
J gene: TRBJ1-2
V gene: TRBV5-1
D gene: .
CDR3 length: 16
clone size: .

CDR3 DNA: TGCAGTGCAGATACTCCCGGGACAGGGGCTTTCTTT
CDR3 protein: CSADTPGTGAFF
J gene: TRBJ1-1
V gene: TRBV20-1
D gene: TRBD1
CDR3 length: 12
clone size: once

CDR3 DNA: TGTGCCAGCAGTTACGAGGCAGCTTCCTACGAGCAGTACTTC
CDR3 protein: CASSYEAASYEQYF
J gene: TRBJ2-7
V gene: TRBV6-2/TRBV6-3
D gene: .
CDR3 length: 14
clone size: .

CDR3 DNA: TGTGCCAGCAGTAGTGGACAGGTAGGGACCACTGAAGCTTTCTTT
CDR3 protein: CASSSGQVGTTEAFF
J gene: TRBJ1-1
V gene: TRBV28
D gene: TRBD1
CDR3 length: 15
clone size: .

CDR3 DNA: TGCGCCAGCAGCCCCCCCGGTGGGGCAGAGATTAACTATGGCTACACCTTC
CDR3 protein: CASSPPGGAEINYGYTF
J gene: TRBJ1-2
V gene: TRBV5-1
D gene: .
CDR3 length: 17
clone size: .

CDR3 DNA: TGTGCCAGTATCTTCAGTGGAAGTAAGGCTGGCTACACCTTC
CDR3 protein: CASIFSGSKAGYTF
J gene: TRBJ1-2
V gene: TRBV19
D gene: .
CDR3 length: 14
clone size: .

CDR3 DNA: TGTGCCATCAGTGAAGGGCAGGGCCAAAACATTCAGTACTTC
CDR3 protein: CAISEGQGQNIQYF
J gene: TRBJ2-4
V gene: TRBV10-3
D gene: .
CDR3 length: 14
clone size: .

CDR3 DNA: TGTGCCAGCAGCGTAGATCCCGGGGGGCGCTTAGACGCAGATACGCAGTATTTT
CDR3 protein: CASSVDPGGRLDADTQYF
J gene: TRBJ2-3
V gene: TRBV9
D gene: .
CDR3 length: 18
clone size: .

CDR3 DNA: TGTGCCAGTAGTATCTTGGGAGTAAATCAGCCCCAGCATTTT
CDR3 protein: CASSILGVNQPQHF
J gene: TRBJ1-5
V gene: TRBV19
D gene: .
CDR3 length: 14
clone size: once

CDR3 DNA: TGTGCCACCAGCAGAGTGGCAGGTCAATCCTACGAGCAGTACTTC
CDR3 protein: CATSRVAGQSYEQYF
J gene: TRBJ2-7
V gene: TRBV15
D gene: .
CDR3 length: 15
clone size: .

CDR3 DNA: TGCGCCACCCAGGTGGTGAAGGGGGCTAACCATGAGCAGTTCTTC
CDR3 protein: CATQVVKGANHEQFF
J gene: TRBJ2-1
V gene: TRBV10-2
D gene: TRBD1
CDR3 length: 15
clone size: .

CDR3 DNA: TGTGCCAGCAGCACGGGGACATGGTGGGGGCAGTTCTTC
CDR3 protein: CASSTGTWWGQFF
J gene: TRBJ2-1
V gene: TRBV5-6
D gene: .
CDR3 length: 13
clone size: .

CDR3 DNA: TGCGCCAGCAGCCAAGAGGGTACACGTAACTATGGCTACACCTTC
CDR3 protein: CASSQEGTRNYGYTF
J gene: TRBJ1-2
V gene: TRBV4-1
D gene: .
CDR3 length: 15
clone size: .

CDR3 DNA: TGCAGTGTAGGGGGACAGGCGAGACCCTACGAGCAGTACTTC
CDR3 protein: CSVGGQARPYEQYF
J gene: TRBJ2-7
V gene: TRBV20-1
D gene: TRBD1
CDR3 length: 14
clone size: .

CDR3 DNA: TGCAGTGCTAGAGGCAGAGCGGGACAAGAGACCCAGTACTTC
CDR3 protein: CSARGRAGQETQYF
J gene: TRBJ2-5
V gene: TRBV20-1
D gene: TRBD2
CDR3 length: 14
clone size: .

CDR3 DNA: TGTGCCAGCTCACCATTTCCGACCCTGTCTACAGGGCCTTCACCCCTCCACTTT
CDR3 protein: CASSPFPTLSTGPSPLHF
J gene: TRBJ1-6
V gene: TRBV18
D gene: .
CDR3 length: 18
clone size: .

CDR3 DNA: TGTGCCAGCAGCTCGGTACAGGGAGACCGCGAGCAGTACTTC
CDR3 protein: CASSSVQGDREQYF
J gene: TRBJ2-7
V gene: TRBV11-2
D gene: .
CDR3 length: 14
clone size: .

CDR3 DNA: TGTGCCAGCAGGGCAGACGGGGGATATAATTCACCCCTCCACTTT
CDR3 protein: CASRADGGYNSPLHF
J gene: TRBJ1-6
V gene: TRBV9
D gene: .
CDR3 length: 15
clone size: .

CDR3 DNA: TGTGCCAGCAGTGACGAAGAGGGGATGAACACTGAAGCTTTCTTT
CDR3 protein: CASSDEEGMNTEAFF
J gene: TRBJ1-1
V gene: TRBV6-4
D gene: .
CDR3 length: 15
clone size: .

CDR3 DNA: TGTGCCAGCAGCGTAGACAGCCTTATACCTGGCTACACCTTC
CDR3 protein: CASSVDSLIPGYTF
J gene: TRBJ1-2
V gene: TRBV9
D gene: .
CDR3 length: 14
clone size: .

CDR3 DNA: TGTGCCAGCTTAGCGGGAGGGCTAACAGATACGCAGTATTTT
CDR3 protein: CASLAGGLTDTQYF
J gene: TRBJ2-3
V gene: TRBV28
D gene: TRBD2
CDR3 length: 14
clone size: .

CDR3 DNA: TGTGCCAGCAATGGTAACAATGAGCAGTTCTTC
CDR3 protein: CASNGNNEQFF
J gene: TRBJ2-1
V gene: TRBV6-5
D gene: .
CDR3 length: 11
clone size: .